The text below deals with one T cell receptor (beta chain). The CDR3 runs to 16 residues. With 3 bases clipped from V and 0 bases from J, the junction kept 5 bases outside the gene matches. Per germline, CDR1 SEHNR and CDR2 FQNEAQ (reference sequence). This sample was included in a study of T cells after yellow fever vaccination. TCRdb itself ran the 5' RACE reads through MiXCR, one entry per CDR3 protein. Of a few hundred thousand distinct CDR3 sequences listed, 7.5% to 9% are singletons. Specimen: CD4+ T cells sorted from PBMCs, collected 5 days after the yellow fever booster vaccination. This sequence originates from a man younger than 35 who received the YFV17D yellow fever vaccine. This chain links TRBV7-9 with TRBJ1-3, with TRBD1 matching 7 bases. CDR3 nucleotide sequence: TGTGCCAGCAGCTTCCCGGGACAGATCTCTGGAAACACCATATATTTT. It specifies CASSFPGQISGNTIYF.